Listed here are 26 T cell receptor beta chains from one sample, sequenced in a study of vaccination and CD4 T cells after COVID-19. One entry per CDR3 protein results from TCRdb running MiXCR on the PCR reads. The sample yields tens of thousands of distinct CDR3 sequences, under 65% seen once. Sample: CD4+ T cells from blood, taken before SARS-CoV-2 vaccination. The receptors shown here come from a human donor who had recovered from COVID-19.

CDR3 amino acids: CSADETSGYYNEQFF. CDR3 in DNA: TGCAGTGCTGACGAGACTAGCGGGTACTACAATGAGCAGTTCTTC. The gene calls are TRBV20-1 and TRBJ2-1; 10 bases map to TRBD2. CDR1 and CDR2 (germline): DFQATT, SNEGSKA (reference sequence). J gave up 3 bases and V 5 bases, and 7 bases lay outside the gene matches. The CDR3 extends over 15 amino acids.

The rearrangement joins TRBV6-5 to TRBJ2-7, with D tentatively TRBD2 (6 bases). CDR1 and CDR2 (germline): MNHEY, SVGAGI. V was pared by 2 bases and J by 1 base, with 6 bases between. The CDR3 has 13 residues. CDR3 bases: TGTGCCAGCAGTTACGCGGGGTCCTACGAGCAGTACTTC. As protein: CASSYAGSYEQYF.

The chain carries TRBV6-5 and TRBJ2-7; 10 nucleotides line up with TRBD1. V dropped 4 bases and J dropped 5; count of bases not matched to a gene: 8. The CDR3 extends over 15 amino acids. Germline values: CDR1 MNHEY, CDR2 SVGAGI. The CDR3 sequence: CASSSWTGGVHEQYF. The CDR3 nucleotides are TGTGCCAGCAGTTCCTGGACAGGGGGTGTACACGAGCAGTACTTC.

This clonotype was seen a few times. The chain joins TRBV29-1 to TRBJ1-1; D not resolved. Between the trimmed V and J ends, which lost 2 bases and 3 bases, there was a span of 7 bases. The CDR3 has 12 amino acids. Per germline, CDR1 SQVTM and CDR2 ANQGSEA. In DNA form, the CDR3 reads TGCAGCGTTGAACCTGGGTACACTGAAGCTTTCTTT. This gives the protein CSVEPGYTEAFF.

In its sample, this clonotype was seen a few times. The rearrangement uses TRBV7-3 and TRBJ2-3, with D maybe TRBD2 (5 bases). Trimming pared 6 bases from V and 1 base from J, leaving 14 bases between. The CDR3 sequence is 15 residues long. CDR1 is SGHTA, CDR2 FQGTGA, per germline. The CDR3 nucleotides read TGTGCCAGCAGTAGAGCAGGAGGTGGCACAGATACGCAGTATTTT. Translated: CASSRAGGGTDTQYF. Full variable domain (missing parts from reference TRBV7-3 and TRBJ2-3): GAGVSQTPSNKVTEKGKYVELRCDPISGHTALYWYRQSLGQGPEFLIYFQGTGAADDSGLPNDRFFAVRPEGSVSTLKIQRTERGDSAVYLCASSRAGGGTDTQYFGPGTRLTVL.

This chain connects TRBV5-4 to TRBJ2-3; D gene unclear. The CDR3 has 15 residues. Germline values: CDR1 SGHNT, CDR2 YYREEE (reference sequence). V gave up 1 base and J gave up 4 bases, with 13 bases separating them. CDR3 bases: TGTGCCAGCAGCTTGATCAAAGGACCACCAGATACGCAGTATTTT. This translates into CASSLIKGPPDTQYF.

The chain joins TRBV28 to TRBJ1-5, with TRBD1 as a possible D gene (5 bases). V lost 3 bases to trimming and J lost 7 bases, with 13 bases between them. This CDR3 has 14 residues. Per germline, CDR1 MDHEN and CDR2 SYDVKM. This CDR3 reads CASSFEAGGQPQHF. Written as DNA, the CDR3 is TGTGCCAGCAGTTTTGAGGCTGGGGGGCAGCCCCAGCATTTT.

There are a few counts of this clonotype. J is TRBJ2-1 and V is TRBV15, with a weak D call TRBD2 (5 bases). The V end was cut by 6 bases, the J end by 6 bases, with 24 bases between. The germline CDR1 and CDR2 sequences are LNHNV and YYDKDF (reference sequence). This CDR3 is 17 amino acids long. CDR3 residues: CATSDYKPFAEGNEQFF. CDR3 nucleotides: TGTGCCACCAGTGACTATAAACCATTTGCGGAAGGCAATGAGCAGTTCTTC.

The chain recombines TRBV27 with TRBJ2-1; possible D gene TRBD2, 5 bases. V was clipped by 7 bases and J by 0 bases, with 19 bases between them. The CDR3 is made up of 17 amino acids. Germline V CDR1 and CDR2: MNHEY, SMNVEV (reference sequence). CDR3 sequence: CASKSVSGPSSYNEQFF. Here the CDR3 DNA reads TGTGCCAGCAAATCTGTCAGCGGACCAAGCTCCTACAATGAGCAGTTCTTC.

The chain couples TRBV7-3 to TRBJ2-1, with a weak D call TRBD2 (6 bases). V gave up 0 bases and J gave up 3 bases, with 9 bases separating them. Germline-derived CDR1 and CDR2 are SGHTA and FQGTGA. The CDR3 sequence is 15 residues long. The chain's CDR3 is CASSLTGTGYNEQFF. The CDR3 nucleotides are TGTGCCAGCAGCTTAACCGGGACTGGCTACAATGAGCAGTTCTTC.

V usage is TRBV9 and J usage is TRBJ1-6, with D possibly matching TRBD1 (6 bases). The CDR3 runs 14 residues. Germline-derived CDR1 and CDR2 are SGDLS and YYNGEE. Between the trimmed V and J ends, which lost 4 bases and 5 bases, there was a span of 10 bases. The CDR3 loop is CASSPQGNNSPLHF. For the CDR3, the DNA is TGTGCCAGCAGCCCACAGGGTAATAATTCACCCCTCCACTTT.

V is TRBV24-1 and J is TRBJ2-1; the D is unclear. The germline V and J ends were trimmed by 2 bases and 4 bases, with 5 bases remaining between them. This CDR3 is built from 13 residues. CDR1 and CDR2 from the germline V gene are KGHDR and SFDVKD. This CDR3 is CATSDSDYNEQFF. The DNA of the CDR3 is TGTGCCACCAGTGATTCGGATTACAATGAGCAGTTCTTC.

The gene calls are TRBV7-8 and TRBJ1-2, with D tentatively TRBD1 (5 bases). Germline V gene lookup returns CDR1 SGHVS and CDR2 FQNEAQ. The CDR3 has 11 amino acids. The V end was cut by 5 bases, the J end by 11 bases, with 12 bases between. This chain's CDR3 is CASSTMGGYTF. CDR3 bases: TGTGCCAGCAGCACCATGGGGGGGTACACCTTC.

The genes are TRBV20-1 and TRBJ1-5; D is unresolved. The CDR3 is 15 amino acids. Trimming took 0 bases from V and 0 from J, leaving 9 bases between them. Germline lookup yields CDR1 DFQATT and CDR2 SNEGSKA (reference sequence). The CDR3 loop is CSARESEYSNQPQHF. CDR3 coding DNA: TGCAGTGCTAGAGAATCGGAATATAGCAATCAGCCCCAGCATTTT.

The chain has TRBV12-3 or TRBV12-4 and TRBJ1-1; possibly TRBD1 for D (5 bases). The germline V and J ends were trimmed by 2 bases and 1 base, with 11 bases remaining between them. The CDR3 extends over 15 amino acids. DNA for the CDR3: TGTGCCAGCAGTTTATCCGGGGCGGGGAACACTGAAGCTTTCTTT. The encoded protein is CASSLSGAGNTEAFF.

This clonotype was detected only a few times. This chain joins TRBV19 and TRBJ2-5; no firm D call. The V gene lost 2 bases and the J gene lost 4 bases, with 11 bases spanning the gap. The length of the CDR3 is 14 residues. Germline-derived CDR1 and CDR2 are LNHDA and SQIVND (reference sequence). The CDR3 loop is CASSIIQDPETQYF. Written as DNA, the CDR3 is TGTGCCAGTAGTATAATCCAGGACCCAGAGACCCAGTACTTC.

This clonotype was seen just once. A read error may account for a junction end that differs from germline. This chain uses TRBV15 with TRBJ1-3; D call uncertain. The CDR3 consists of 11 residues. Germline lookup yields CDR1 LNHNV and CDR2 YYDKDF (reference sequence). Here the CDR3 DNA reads TGTGCCACCAGCAGAGAGGGAAACACGGATTTT. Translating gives CATSREGNTDF.

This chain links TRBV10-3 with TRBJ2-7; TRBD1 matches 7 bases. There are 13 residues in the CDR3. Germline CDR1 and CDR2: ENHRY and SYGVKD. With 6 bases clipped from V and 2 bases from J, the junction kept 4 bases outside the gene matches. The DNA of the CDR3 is TGTGCCATCAGGGACGACAGGGCCTACGAGCAGTACTTC. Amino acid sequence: CAIRDDRAYEQYF.

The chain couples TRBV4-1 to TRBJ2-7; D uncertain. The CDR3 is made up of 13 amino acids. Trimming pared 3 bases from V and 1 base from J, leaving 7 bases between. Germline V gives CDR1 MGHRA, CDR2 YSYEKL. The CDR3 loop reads CASSQASSYEQYF. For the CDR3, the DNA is TGCGCCAGCAGCCAGGCTTCGTCCTACGAGCAGTACTTC.

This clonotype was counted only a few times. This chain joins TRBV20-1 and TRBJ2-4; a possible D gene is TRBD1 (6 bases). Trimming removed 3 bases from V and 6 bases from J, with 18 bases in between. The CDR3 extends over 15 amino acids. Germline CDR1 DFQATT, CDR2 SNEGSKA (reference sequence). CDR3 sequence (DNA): TGCAGTGCTAGTTTGGGCAACAGGGTACTAAACATTCAGTACTTC. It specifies CSASLGNRVLNIQYF.

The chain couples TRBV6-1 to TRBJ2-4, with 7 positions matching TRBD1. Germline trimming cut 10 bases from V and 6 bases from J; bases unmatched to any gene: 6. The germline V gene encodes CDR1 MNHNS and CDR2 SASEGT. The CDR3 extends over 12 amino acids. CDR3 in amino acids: CATRNRGNIQYF. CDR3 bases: TGTGCCACCAGAAACAGGGGAAACATTCAGTACTTC.

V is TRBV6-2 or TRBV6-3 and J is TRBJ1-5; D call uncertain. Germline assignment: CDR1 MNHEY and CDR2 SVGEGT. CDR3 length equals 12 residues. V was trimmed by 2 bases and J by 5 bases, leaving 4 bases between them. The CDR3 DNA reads TGTGCCAGCAGTTACGGGGATCAGCCCCAGCATTTT. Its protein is CASSYGDQPQHF.

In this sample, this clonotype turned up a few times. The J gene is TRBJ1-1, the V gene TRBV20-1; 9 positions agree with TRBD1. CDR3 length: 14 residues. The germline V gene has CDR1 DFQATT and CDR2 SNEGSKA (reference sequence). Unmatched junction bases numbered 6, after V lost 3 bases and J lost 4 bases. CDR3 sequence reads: CSARAGQGFTEAFF. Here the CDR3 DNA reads TGCAGTGCTAGGGCGGGACAGGGCTTCACTGAAGCTTTCTTT.

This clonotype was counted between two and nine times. The CDR3 nucleotides read TGCAGTGCCGCGTCCCTCGGGCAGGGAAGTCTGGGGTATGGCTACACCTTC. Encoded protein: CSAASLGQGSLGYGYTF. The chain combines TRBV20-1 with TRBJ1-2, with D possibly matching TRBD1 (5 bases). The CDR3 is 17 residues long. The germline V gene has CDR1 DFQATT and CDR2 SNEGSKA (reference sequence). The germline V and J ends were trimmed by 6 bases and 5 bases, with 28 bases remaining between them.

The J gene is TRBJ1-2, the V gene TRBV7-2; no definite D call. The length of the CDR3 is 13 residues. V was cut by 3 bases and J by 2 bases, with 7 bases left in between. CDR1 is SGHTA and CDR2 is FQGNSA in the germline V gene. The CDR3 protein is CASSLGGNYGYTF. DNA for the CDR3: TGTGCCAGCAGCTTGGGAGGGAACTATGGCTACACCTTC.

The CDR3: CSARTSGIDTQYF. Written as DNA, the CDR3 is TGCAGTGCTAGGACTAGCGGGATTGATACGCAGTATTTT. The chain uses TRBV20-1 and TRBJ2-3, with 11 nucleotides matching TRBD2. CDR1 and CDR2 from the germline V gene are DFQATT and SNEGSKA (reference sequence). V trimming: 3 bases; J trimming: 6 bases; junction bases outside the gene matches: 2. The CDR3 totals 13 residues.